This T cell receptor (beta chain) was found in a study of tumor-infiltrating lymphocytes in localized non-small cell lung cancer. Study as a whole: The cohort mixed smokers and never-smokers, several histologies, and some post-neoadjuvant-chemotherapy samples. Findings and caveats of the study: Only some patients had TCR sequencing, depending on available tissue. No T-cell fraction difference was seen between IM1 and IM2 tumors. Tumor T-cell fraction was not associated with recurrence-free survival.

Clones were read by immunoSEQ multiplex PCR, and TCRdb kept only the in-frame ones, dropping some. The data hold 20,000 or so clones, with approximately 73% observed a single time. V lost 5 bases and J lost 1, with 12 bases in between. CDR3 length equals 14 residues. Germline lookup yields CDR1 PRHDT and CDR2 FYEKMQ (reference sequence). Concerning this clone itself: Its antigen is not identified.

Sequencing used lung tumor tissue. The TCR comes from a human donor with non-small cell lung cancer. The chain couples TRBV13 to TRBJ2-7; D is ambiguous. In DNA form, the CDR3 reads TGTGCCAGCAGCGGACCTGGGATTTCCTACGAGCAGTACTTC. It is translated as CASSGPGISYEQYF.